These T cell receptor beta chains were read from a single sample in a study of blood T cell repertoires in COVID-19. Some clones are missing from TCRdb's copy, which holds only in-frame ones; the method was immunoSEQ multiplex PCR. The table lists under 400,000 clones, 80% to 90% of them singletons. The sequenced sample was peripheral blood. The receptors here all came from a woman in her 30s with COVID-19, enrolled during active disease. Both conserved end residues are part of each CDR3. A D gene is named only where the DNA matches it firmly. Size is stated for part of the rows, as once, few or many counts, or as a class when the clone is expanded.

TRBJ2-7 TRBV28 NA NA TGTGCCAGCAGTTTATTCTTTTACGAGCAGTACTTC CASSLFFYEQYF
TRBJ2-3 TRBV5-1 TRBD1 NA TGCGCCAGCAGCTGGGACAGTACAGATACGCAGTATTTT CASSWDSTDTQYF
TRBJ2-5 TRBV18 TRBD1 NA TGTGCCAGCTCACCAGCCAGGGGGCATGGAGAGACCCAGTACTTC CASSPARGHGETQYF
TRBJ2-1 TRBV19 TRBD2 NA TGTGCCAGTAGTATATCGGGGGGGAGCTCCTACAATGAGCAGTTCTTC CASSISGGSSYNEQFF
TRBJ2-3 TRBV19 NA NA TGTGCCAGTAGTATTATAGCGGAGGCCGAGCAGTATTTT CASSIIAEAEQYF
TRBJ1-1 TRBV6-1 NA NA TGTGCCAGCAGTGAAGCGGTACAAGTGAACACTGAAGCTTTCTTT CASSEAVQVNTEAFF
TRBJ1-1 TRBV6-4 NA NA TGTGCCACGTCAAGTGGGGAGGCCACTGAAGCTTTCTTT CATSSGEATEAFF
TRBJ2-1 TRBV6-5 TRBD2 many TGTGCCAGCAGTAGGCTAGCGGAATACAATGAGCAGTTCTTC CASSRLAEYNEQFF
TRBJ1-4 TRBV7-2 NA NA TGTGCCAGCAGCCCCGGCACTTTTAGAAGCGGGGAAAAACTGTTTTTT CASSPGTFRSGEKLFF
TRBJ2-6 TRBV30 NA NA TGTGCCTGGAGTCGCGCATTTGACATCTCTGGGGCCAACGTCCTGACTTTC CAWSRAFDISGANVLTF
TRBJ1-1 TRBV18 NA NA TGTGCCAGCCAATCGGGGGGGGCGGACACTGAAGCTTTCTTT CASQSGGADTEAFF
TRBJ2-7 TRBV15 NA NA TGTGCCACCAGCAGTGACAGGAGCGCCTACGAGCAGTACTTC CATSSDRSAYEQYF
TRBJ1-3 TRBV21-1 NA NA TGTGCCAGCAGCAAAGTCTTCGGCAGGGCGAATATATCTGGAAACACCATATATTTT CASSKVFGRANISGNTIYF
TRBJ1-6 TRBV7-9 NA many TGTGCCAGCAGCTCGGAGATCTATAATTCACCCCTCCACTTT CASSSEIYNSPLHF
TRBJ2-7 TRBV2 TRBD1 NA TGTGCCAGCAGATACATAGGGGGCTCGAACTACGAGCAGTACTTC CASRYIGGSNYEQYF
TRBJ2-2 TRBV6-6 NA NA TGTGCCAGCATTCTCCGGGGAGGGGGGAACACCGGGGAGCTGTTTTTT CASILRGGGNTGELFF
TRBJ2-7 TRBV12-3/TRBV12-4 NA NA TGTGCCAGCAAATCGCCAGGGGGGTACGAGCAGTACTTC CASKSPGGYEQYF
TRBJ2-3 TRBV5-4 TRBD2 NA TGTGCCAGCAGCTTGACGACTAGCGGTAAAGATACGCAGTATTTT CASSLTTSGKDTQYF
TRBJ2-1 TRBV30 TRBD2 NA TGTGCCGTTTGGACTAGGGCTAGGAATGAGCAGTTCTTC CAVWTRARNEQFF
TRBJ1-1 TRBV6-5 NA NA TGTGCCAGCAGTTTATCCCTTCCAGGGATAAACACTGAAGCTTTCTTT CASSLSLPGINTEAFF
TRBJ2-1 TRBV5-1 NA NA TGCGCCAGCAGCTTGGTTGACTACCAGTACAATGAGCAGTTCTTC CASSLVDYQYNEQFF
TRBJ2-1 TRBV19 TRBD1 many TGTGCCAGTAGGACAGGGTTCGATGAGCAGTTCTTC CASRTGFDEQFF
TRBJ1-5 TRBV20-1 NA NA TGCAGTGCTAGTTCAGGGGATCAGCCCCAGCATTTT CSASSGDQPQHF
TRBJ2-7 TRBV6-2/TRBV6-3 TRBD2 NA TGTGCCAGCAGTGTATTTACTAGCGGTCCTAACTACGAGCAGTACTTC CASSVFTSGPNYEQYF
TRBJ2-1 TRBV28 TRBD2 once TGTGCCACCGCCCCGCTAGCGGGAGTTACCAATGAGCAGTTCTTC CATAPLAGVTNEQFF
TRBJ2-1 TRBV6-5 NA NA TGTGCCAGCAGTTACAGCCCTTACAATGAGCAGTTCTTC CASSYSPYNEQFF
TRBJ2-7 TRBV7-2 NA once TGTGCCAGCAGCTTAGGCCGGAGCTACGAGCAGTACTTC CASSLGRSYEQYF
TRBJ1-4 TRBV7-2 NA NA TGTGCCAGCAGCTTAGCGGGAGGGGCCACAACTAATGAAAAACTGTTTTTT CASSLAGGATTNEKLFF
TRBJ2-3 TRBV4-3 TRBD2 once TGCGCCAGCAGCCAACTAGCGGGAGAGGCAGATACGCAGTATTTT CASSQLAGEADTQYF
TRBJ1-1 TRBV4-3 NA NA TGCGCCAGCAGCCAAGATGGGGGCGGAGAAGCTGAAGCTTTCTTT CASSQDGGGEAEAFF
TRBJ1-2 TRBV6-2/TRBV6-3 NA NA TGTGCCAGCAGTTACAGCTTCGGCTATGGCTACACCTTC CASSYSFGYGYTF
TRBJ1-3 TRBV10-2 NA NA TGCGCCAGCACGGGGGGAGGAAACACCATATATTTT CASTGGGNTIYF
TRBJ2-7 TRBV28 NA NA TGTGCCAGCAGCCACAGGGTCGAGAGTTCCCGCTCCTACGAGCAGTACTTC CASSHRVESSRSYEQYF
TRBJ2-4 TRBV3-1/TRBV3-2 NA NA TGTGCCAGCAGCCCCGGAGGGGGGGACATTCAGTACTTC CASSPGGGDIQYF
TRBJ1-2 TRBV14 TRBD1 NA TGTGCCAGCAGCCAGGTGACAGGGGTCACGAACTATGGCTACACCTTC CASSQVTGVTNYGYTF
TRBJ2-7 TRBV2 TRBD1 NA TGTGCCAGCAGCTCGGACAGGGTTGAAGTGCAGTACTTC CASSSDRVEVQYF
TRBJ2-7 TRBV28 TRBD1 NA TGTGCCAGCAGACGGACAGGGGACTACGAGCAGTACTTC CASRRTGDYEQYF
TRBJ2-2 TRBV24-1 TRBD1 NA TGTGCCACCAGTGACTTGACAGGGGGCGACACCGGGGAGCTGTTTTTT CATSDLTGGDTGELFF
TRBJ1-5 TRBV2 TRBD1 NA TGTGCCAGCAGTGCCCGACAGGGATGGGGAAATCAGCCCCAGCATTTT CASSARQGWGNQPQHF
TRBJ2-2 TRBV18 TRBD2 NA TGTGCCAGCTCACCACCACTAGCGGTACTCACCGGGGAGCTGTTTTTT CASSPPLAVLTGELFF
TRBJ2-7 TRBV7-8 NA NA TGTGCCAGCAGCCAAAGGGGTAGGGGAACAAGCTCCTACGAGCAGTACTTC CASSQRGRGTSSYEQYF